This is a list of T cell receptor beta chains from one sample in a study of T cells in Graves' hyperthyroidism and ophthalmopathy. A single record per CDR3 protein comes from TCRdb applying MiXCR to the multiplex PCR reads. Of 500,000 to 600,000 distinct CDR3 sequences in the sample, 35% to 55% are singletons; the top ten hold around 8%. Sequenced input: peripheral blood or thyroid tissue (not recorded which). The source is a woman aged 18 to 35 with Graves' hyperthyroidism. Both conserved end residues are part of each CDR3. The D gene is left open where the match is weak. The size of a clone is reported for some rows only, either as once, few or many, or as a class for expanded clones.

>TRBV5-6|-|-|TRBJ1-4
TGTGCCAGCAGGGACGGCCAGAAACTGTTCTTT
CASRDGQKLFF
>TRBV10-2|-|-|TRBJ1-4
TGCGCCAGCAGTCAAATCCGGGGGGCCGAGAATGAAAAACTGTTTTTT
CASSQIRGAENEKLFF
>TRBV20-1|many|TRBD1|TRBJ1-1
TGCAGTGCTAGTACCGGGACAGGGGGGACTGAAGCTTTCTTT
CSASTGTGGTEAFF
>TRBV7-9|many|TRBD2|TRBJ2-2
TGTGCCAGCAGCTGGGGACTAGCGGGAGACACCGGGGAGCTGTTTTTT
CASSWGLAGDTGELFF
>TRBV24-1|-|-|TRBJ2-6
TGTGCCACCAGTGATGGGCTGGCCTTCTCTGGGGCCAACGTCCTGACTTTC
CATSDGLAFSGANVLTF
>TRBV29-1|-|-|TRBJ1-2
TGCAGCTACGGATTACAAGTTGACTACACCTTC
CSYGLQVDYTF
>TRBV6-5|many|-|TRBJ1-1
TGTGCCAGCGGACTGACACCGAACACTGAAGCTTTCTTT
CASGLTPNTEAFF
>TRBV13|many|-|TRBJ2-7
TGTGCCAGCAGCCTCCGGGGCAACTACGAGCAGTACTTC
CASSLRGNYEQYF
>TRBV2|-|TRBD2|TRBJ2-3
TGTGCCAGCAGGAGACTAGCGGGAGGGGAAGATACGCAGTATTTT
CASRRLAGGEDTQYF
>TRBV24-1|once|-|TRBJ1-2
TGTGCCACCCAATCGGCAGGGAACTATGGCTACACCTTC
CATQSAGNYGYTF
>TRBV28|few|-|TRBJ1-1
TGTGCCAGCAGAATAGGTCAGCCAATGAACACTGAAGCTTTCTTT
CASRIGQPMNTEAFF
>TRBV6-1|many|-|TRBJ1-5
TGTGCCAGCAGTGAAGGGGCGGCAGGTGGGGGTCAGCCCCAGCATTTT
CASSEGAAGGGQPQHF
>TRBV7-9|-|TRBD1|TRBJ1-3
TGTGCCAGCAGCTTGGTAGGGACAGGGGAAGGTGGAAACACCATATATTTT
CASSLVGTGEGGNTIYF
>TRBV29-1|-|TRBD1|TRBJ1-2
TGCAGCGTTGACGGGACAGGGGGGAATTGGGACTATGGCTACACCTTC
CSVDGTGGNWDYGYTF